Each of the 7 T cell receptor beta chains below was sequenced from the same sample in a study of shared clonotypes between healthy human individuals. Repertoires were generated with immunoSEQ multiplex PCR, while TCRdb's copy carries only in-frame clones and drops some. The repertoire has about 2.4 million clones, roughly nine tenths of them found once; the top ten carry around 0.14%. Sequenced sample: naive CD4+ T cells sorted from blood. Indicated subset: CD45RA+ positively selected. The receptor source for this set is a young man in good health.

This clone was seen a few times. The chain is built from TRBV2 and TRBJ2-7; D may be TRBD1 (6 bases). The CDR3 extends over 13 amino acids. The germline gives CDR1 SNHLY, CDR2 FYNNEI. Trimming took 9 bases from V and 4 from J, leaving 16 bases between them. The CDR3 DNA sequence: TGTGCCAGTCAACAGGGTGTCTCTTACGAGCAGTACTTC. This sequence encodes CASQQGVSYEQYF.

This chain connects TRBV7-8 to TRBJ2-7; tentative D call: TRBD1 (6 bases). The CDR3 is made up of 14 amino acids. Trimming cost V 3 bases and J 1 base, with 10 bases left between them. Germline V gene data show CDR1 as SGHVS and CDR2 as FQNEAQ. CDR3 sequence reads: CASSFDRTSYEQYF. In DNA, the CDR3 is TGTGCCAGCAGCTTCGACAGGACTTCCTACGAGCAGTACTTC. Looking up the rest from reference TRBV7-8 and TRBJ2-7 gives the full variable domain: GAGVSQSPRYKVAKRGQDVALRCDPISGHVSLFWYQQALGQGPEFLTYFQNEAQLDKSGLPSDRFFAERPEGSVSTLKIQRTQQEDSAVYLCASSFDRTSYEQYFGPGTRLTVT.

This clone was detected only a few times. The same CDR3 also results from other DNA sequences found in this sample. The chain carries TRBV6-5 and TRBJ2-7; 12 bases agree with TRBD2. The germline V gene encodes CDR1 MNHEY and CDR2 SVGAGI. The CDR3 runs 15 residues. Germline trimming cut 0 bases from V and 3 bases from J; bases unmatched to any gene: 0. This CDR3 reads CASSYSTSGSYEQYF. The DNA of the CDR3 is TGTGCCAGCAGTTACTCGACTAGCGGGAGCTACGAGCAGTACTTC.

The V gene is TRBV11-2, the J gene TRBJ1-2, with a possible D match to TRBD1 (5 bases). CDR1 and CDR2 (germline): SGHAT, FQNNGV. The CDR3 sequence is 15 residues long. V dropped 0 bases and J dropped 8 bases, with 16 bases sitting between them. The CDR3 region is CASSLEGRGFAGYTF. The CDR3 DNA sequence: TGTGCCAGCAGCTTAGAGGGGCGCGGTTTTGCAGGCTACACCTTC.

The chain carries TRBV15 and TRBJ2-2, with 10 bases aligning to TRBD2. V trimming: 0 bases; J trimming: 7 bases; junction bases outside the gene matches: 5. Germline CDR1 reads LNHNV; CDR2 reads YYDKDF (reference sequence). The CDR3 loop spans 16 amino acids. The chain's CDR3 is CATSRDSGRKGGELFF. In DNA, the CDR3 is TGTGCCACCAGCAGAGATAGCGGGAGGAAAGGCGGGGAGCTGTTTTTT.

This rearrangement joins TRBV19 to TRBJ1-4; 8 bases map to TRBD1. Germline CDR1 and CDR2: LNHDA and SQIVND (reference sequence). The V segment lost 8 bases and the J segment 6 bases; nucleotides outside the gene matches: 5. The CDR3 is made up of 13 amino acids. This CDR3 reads CASAKTGDEKLFF. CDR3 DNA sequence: TGTGCCAGTGCCAAGACAGGGGATGAAAAACTGTTTTTT.

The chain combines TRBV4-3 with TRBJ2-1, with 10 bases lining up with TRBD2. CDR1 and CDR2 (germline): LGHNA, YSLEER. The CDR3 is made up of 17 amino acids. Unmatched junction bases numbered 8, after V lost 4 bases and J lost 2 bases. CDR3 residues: CASSLNPGLAAYNEQFF. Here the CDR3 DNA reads TGCGCCAGCAGCCTAAATCCAGGACTAGCGGCCTACAATGAGCAGTTCTTC.